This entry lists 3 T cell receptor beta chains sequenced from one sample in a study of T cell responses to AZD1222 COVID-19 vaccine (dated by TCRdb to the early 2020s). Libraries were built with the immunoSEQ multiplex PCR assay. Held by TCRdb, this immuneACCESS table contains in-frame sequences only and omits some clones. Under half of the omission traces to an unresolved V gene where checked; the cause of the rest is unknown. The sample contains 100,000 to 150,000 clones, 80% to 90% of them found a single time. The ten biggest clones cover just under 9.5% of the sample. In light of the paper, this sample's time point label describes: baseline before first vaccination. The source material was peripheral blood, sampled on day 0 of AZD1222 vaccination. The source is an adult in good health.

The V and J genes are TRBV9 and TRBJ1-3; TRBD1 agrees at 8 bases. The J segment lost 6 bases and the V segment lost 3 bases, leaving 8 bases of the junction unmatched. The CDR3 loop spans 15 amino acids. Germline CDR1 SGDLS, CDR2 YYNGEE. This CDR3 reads CASSARQGSENTIYF. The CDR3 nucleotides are TGTGCCAGCAGCGCTCGACAGGGGAGTGAAAACACCATATATTTT.

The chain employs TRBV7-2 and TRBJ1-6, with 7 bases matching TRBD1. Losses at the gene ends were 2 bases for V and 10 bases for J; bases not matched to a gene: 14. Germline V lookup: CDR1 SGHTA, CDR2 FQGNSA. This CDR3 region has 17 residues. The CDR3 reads CASSLQGQIPEGSPLHF. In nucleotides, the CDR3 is TGTGCCAGCAGCTTACAGGGACAGATACCCGAGGGGTCACCCCTCCACTTT.

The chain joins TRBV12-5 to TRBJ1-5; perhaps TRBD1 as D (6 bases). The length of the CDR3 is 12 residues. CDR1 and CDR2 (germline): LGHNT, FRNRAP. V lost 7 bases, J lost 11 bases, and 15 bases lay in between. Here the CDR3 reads CASAEGEGAQHF. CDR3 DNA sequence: TGTGCTAGTGCCGAGGGGGAGGGGGCCCAGCATTTT.